This T cell receptor beta chain is drawn from a study of technical replicates of blood from a handful of donors. The CDR3 consists of 16 residues. Measured with immunoSEQ multiplex PCR; TCRdb has only the in-frame clones, and not every one. The repertoire has roughly 9,900 clones, roughly 94% of them found once; the top ten carry 7% to 8.5%. The rearrangement uses TRBV21-1 and TRBJ2-3; the DNA was not compared with TRBD2, the D call given in the table. TRBV21-1 is shown as a pseudogene. The sample taken for sequencing was PBMCs. The TCR sequence derives from a human donor in good health. The CDR3 loop is CASSKARGGITDTQYF. CDR3 nucleotides: TGTGCCAGCAGCAAAGCTCGGGGGGGAATCACAGATACGCAGTATTTT.